The source of this TCR beta chain is a study of early T cells in non-severe SARS-CoV-2 infection. Study details: It was bulk RNA from unsorted whole blood that was sequenced, and the chains were unpaired.

TCRdb reprocessed the 5' RACE reads via MiXCR and lists one record per CDR3 protein. This sample carries about 64,000 distinct CDR3 sequences, approximately 14% of them seen once, and the ten largest clones take 4% to 5%. The CDR3 is 15 residues long. CDR1 and CDR2 (germline): LGHDT, YNNKEL (reference sequence). V was clipped by 4 bases and J by 3 bases; unmatched bases: 6. V is TRBV3-1 and J is TRBJ2-3; 8 bases match TRBD2. This sequence originates from an adult who was a healthcare worker with PCR-confirmed SARS-CoV-2 infection or an uninfected control (not recorded which). Sequencing input: whole blood. The CDR3 here is CASSLRGGGTDTQYF. In nucleotides, the CDR3 is TGTGCCAGCAGCCTACGGGGGGGCGGGACAGATACGCAGTATTTT.